Shown below are 2 T cell receptor beta chains from a single sample sequenced in a study of monozygotic twins with inflammatory bowel disease. Following a re-call of the 5' RACE reads, TCRdb has one entry per CDR3 protein and lacks DNA. The sample totals roughly 200,000 distinct CDR3 sequences. The sequenced sample consisted of blood. Receptors were obtained from a human donor with ulcerative colitis or Crohn's disease, or a healthy co-twin of an affected twin (not recorded which).

The J gene is TRBJ2-3, the V gene TRBV14; the D gene TCRdb calls, TRBD2, cannot be checked with no DNA. The germline V gene has CDR1 SGHDN and CDR2 FVKESK. CDR3 length: 17 residues. The chain's CDR3 is CASSHRGPGLAGGEQYF.

The J gene is TRBJ1-1, the V gene TRBV12-3 or TRBV12-4. The length of the CDR3 is 12 residues. CDR3 sequence reads: CASSLTAVGAFF.